This T cell receptor (beta chain) was sequenced during a study of human thymus T cells (dated by TCRdb to 2018 to 2020). About the full investigation: The study described the TCR alpha and beta repertoires in under ten infant thymus samples and a few matching peripheral blood samples. Donor ages ranging from about 7 to 244 days were recorded, and several male and a couple of female infants were included in the cohort. What the work shows at the level of the full study, not this receptor alone: On average, thymus samples gave roughly 800,000 unique TCRB clonotypes, whereas blood samples gave roughly 80,000. V and J gene segment usage appeared biased in both thymic and peripheral blood repertoires.

The immunoSEQ multiplex PCR assay was used to amplify the TCRB and TCRAD loci from a standardized amount of quality-controlled genomic DNA. The amplicons spanned the V(D)J region and were long enough to cover the CDR3 and allow V and J genes to be identified. Amplicon sequencing was performed on an Illumina platform through the commercial immunoSEQ service. The published analysis was carried out like this. Primer bias and sequencing errors were corrected as previously described, and TCRAD and TCRB were defined on the basis of the IMGT database. Analysis of the repertoires was done with immunoSEQ Analyzer 3.0 and VDJTools and included basic statistics, V/J segment usage, diversity estimates, rarefaction and pairwise overlap. Chao1, ChaoE, Efron-Thisted, Shannon and inverse Simpson indices were used to estimate diversity, which was also estimated on datasets down-sampled to the smallest sample. Repertoire overlap was assessed by strict matching of CDR3 nucleotide sequence, V gene and J gene, and clustering was done by Jaccard-based multidimensional scaling. TCRdb took this table from immuneACCESS and kept in-frame rearrangements with V and J called. Such tables lack part of the clones; where checked against another copy, unresolved V genes explain under half of the gap, and the rest is unexplained. D and trimming were read from the DNA, whereas the V and J calls and clone size are those reported in that table. This sample holds about 46,000 clones; roughly 94% were observed only once. Of the sample, 0.15% to 0.2% falls within the top ten clones.

Trimming takes 1 base from V and 2 bases from J, and the germline ends sit 14 bases apart. Counted from cysteine to phenylalanine, this CDR3 has 16 amino acids. Only the CDR3 region is kept as DNA, spanning 48 bases read in frame from base 1. According to the germline V gene (reference sequence), CDR1 reads LNHNV and CDR2 reads YYDKDF. The sample holds a few counts of this clone. There is no known antigen for this receptor. No clone much larger than this one lies a single base away; base qualities are absent. The donors were immunologically healthy infants in Finland who had open corrective cardiac surgery for congenital heart defects. During surgery, a small roughly 0.45-1 mL aliquot of peripheral blood was collected from four of the eight donors. Genomic DNA from blood samples was extracted from all available leukocytes rather than from a fixed cell number. ACK lysis buffer was used to remove erythrocytes from the blood, and the remaining leukocytes were kept as pellets at -70 degrees C. A QIAsymphony instrument was used to extract genomic DNA from frozen cell pellets.

This clonotype was sampled from a girl under three years old with a congenital heart defect but otherwise immunologically healthy. Sequencing was done on a sample of blood. Recombination connected TRBV15 to TRBJ2-5; the best D guess is TRBD2, with 5 bases matching. The DNA is TGTGCCACCAGCAGAGTGTTCGGACTGGGGCAAGAGACCCAGTACTTC. Its coded protein is CATSRVFGLGQETQYF.